These T cell receptor beta chains were read from a single sample in a study of T cell responses to AZD1222 COVID-19 vaccine. The protocol was immunoSEQ multiplex PCR, while the TCRdb copy is restricted to in-frame clones and leaves out a portion. The sample yields around 64,000 clones, 83% seen once. The sample here was peripheral blood, taken 28 days after the second AZD1222 dose. The receptors derive from an adult who received the AZD1222 COVID-19 vaccine. CDR3s include the opening cysteine and the closing phenylalanine or tryptophan. The D gene is left open where the match is weak. Expanded clones are given a class, and other clones once, few, many or no size at all.

TRBJ2-5 NA few TRBV7-2 TGTGCCAGCAGCAAGGACCAGCTGAAGACCCAGTACTTC CASSKDQLKTQYF
TRBJ2-5 TRBD2 NA TRBV5-5 TGTGCCAGCAGCCTCGTGACTAGCGGGGGTGGGGAGACCCAGTACTTC CASSLVTSGGGETQYF
TRBJ1-5 NA NA TRBV4-3 TGCGCCAGCAGCCAAGTTTACTCAGGGGAAGGAGTATATAGCAATCAGCCCCAGCATTTT CASSQVYSGEGVYSNQPQHF
TRBJ1-4 NA NA TRBV3-1/TRBV3-2 TGTGCCAGCAGCCAGAATGGTGCAATTAATGAAAAACTGTTTTTT CASSQNGAINEKLFF
TRBJ2-1 TRBD1 NA TRBV5-5 TGTGCCAGCAGCTTTAGGGGACAGGGGAACAATGAGCAGTTCTTC CASSFRGQGNNEQFF
TRBJ2-7 NA NA TRBV11-2 TGTGCCAGCAGCCCCACCGGGGCCGGCTCCTACGAGCAGTACTTC CASSPTGAGSYEQYF
TRBJ2-7 NA NA TRBV18 TGTGCCAGCTCACCACGGCCACCCGAATCCTACGAGCAGTACTTC CASSPRPPESYEQYF
TRBJ2-2 NA NA TRBV3-1/TRBV3-2 TGTGCCAGCAGCCCGGGGCACTCCACCGGGGAGCTGTTTTTT CASSPGHSTGELFF
TRBJ2-7 NA NA TRBV7-8 TGTGCCAGCGGCCCTTACTCCTACGAGCAGTACTTC CASGPYSYEQYF
TRBJ1-1 NA NA TRBV11-2 TGTGCCAGCAGCTTACTCCGGGCTATTTTATCGAACACTGAAGCTTTCTTT CASSLLRAILSNTEAFF
TRBJ1-1 NA NA TRBV27 TGTGCCAGCAGATCCGCTGGGGAAGTCACTGAAGCTTTCTTT CASRSAGEVTEAFF
TRBJ2-1 NA NA TRBV4-2 TGTGCCAGCAGCCAAGAGAGGGACTCCTACAATGAGCAGTTCTTC CASSQERDSYNEQFF
TRBJ2-5 NA NA TRBV5-6 TGTGCCAGCAGCTTGAAGGACAATCAAGAGACCCAGTACTTC CASSLKDNQETQYF
TRBJ1-3 NA NA TRBV5-1 TGCGCCAGCAGCTTGGAACCCTACTCTGGAAACACCATATATTTT CASSLEPYSGNTIYF
TRBJ1-2 TRBD1 NA TRBV6-5 TGTGCCAGCAGTTACTCGATGGGACAGGGGTGGGGCTACACCTTC CASSYSMGQGWGYTF
TRBJ2-1 TRBD1 once TRBV14 TGTGCCAGCAGCCAACTGGACAGGACCCGTGAGCAGTTCTTC CASSQLDRTREQFF
TRBJ1-2 NA NA TRBV5-6 TGTGCCAGCAGCTCACAGGGTAACTATGGCTACACCTTC CASSSQGNYGYTF
TRBJ1-2 NA NA TRBV2 TGTGCCAGCAGTGAGAGAACCCTACAGAAGAACTATGGCTACACCTTC CASSERTLQKNYGYTF
TRBJ2-1 TRBD2 NA TRBV7-8 TGTGCCAGCAGCTTGCGTGGGGGACTAGCGGAGCTCAATGAGCAGTTCTTC CASSLRGGLAELNEQFF
TRBJ2-1 NA NA TRBV10-3 TGTGCCATCAGTGACGCCCCTTTGACCTACAATGAGCAGTTCTTC CAISDAPLTYNEQFF
TRBJ2-5 TRBD1 NA TRBV6-1 TGTGCCAGCAGTGAATTACAGGGGGCGAGAGAGACCCAGTACTTC CASSELQGARETQYF
TRBJ2-7 TRBD1 NA TRBV12-5 TGTGCTAGTGGTCCTACGGACAGGACCGAGCAGTACTTC CASGPTDRTEQYF
TRBJ1-4 NA NA TRBV30 TGTGCCTGGAGTGGGACTCCTGTACCGGGGGCTGAAAAACTGTTTTTT CAWSGTPVPGAEKLFF
TRBJ2-7 TRBD1 NA TRBV7-8 TGTGCCAGCACTCAAGACCCGGGACAGGGAGACGAGCAGTACTTC CASTQDPGQGDEQYF
TRBJ2-1 NA NA TRBV29-1 TGCAGCGCAGCACAGGGTGGGAATGAGCAGTTCTTC CSAAQGGNEQFF
TRBJ1-5 NA few TRBV6-1 TGTGCCAGCAGCGAATACCCCCGGGGGTATGGCAATCAGCCCCAGCATTTT CASSEYPRGYGNQPQHF
TRBJ2-7 NA NA TRBV9 TGTGCCAGCAGCGTAGGAATGTCCTACGAGCAGTACTTC CASSVGMSYEQYF
TRBJ1-2 NA NA TRBV3-1/TRBV3-2 TGTGCCAGCAGCCAAGAGGGGGGAGGTAGATATGGCTACACCTTC CASSQEGGGRYGYTF
TRBJ2-3 TRBD2 NA TRBV29-1 TGCAGCGTTGGACTAGCGTCAGATACGCAGTATTTT CSVGLASDTQYF
TRBJ1-1 NA NA TRBV19 TGTGCCAGTAGTAGTTGGGGTAGTAACACTGAAGCTTTCTTT CASSSWGSNTEAFF
TRBJ2-5 TRBD2 NA TRBV5-8 TGTGCCAGCAGCCTTACCGGGAGGGAGACCCAGTACTTC CASSLTGRETQYF
TRBJ2-2 NA NA TRBV13 TGTGCCAGCAGCTTAGGCCCGAACACCGGGGAGCTGTTTTTT CASSLGPNTGELFF
TRBJ2-7 NA NA TRBV5-1 TGCGCCAGCAGCTCAGAACAGGCCTACGAGCAGTACTTC CASSSEQAYEQYF
TRBJ2-7 TRBD1 NA TRBV29-1 TGCAGCGTTGAAGGTGGGGGGACAGGGACCTACGAGCAGTACTTC CSVEGGGTGTYEQYF
TRBJ1-1 NA few TRBV30 TGTGCCTGGAGGAGGAGGAACACTGAAGCTTTCTTT CAWRRRNTEAFF
TRBJ2-3 NA NA TRBV4-2 TGTGCCAGCAGCCAGCTCCACGACAGCACAGATACGCAGTATTTT CASSQLHDSTDTQYF
TRBJ2-5 TRBD2 NA TRBV18 TGTGCCAGCTCACCACAATTGGGGGGGCAAGAGACCCAGTACTTC CASSPQLGGQETQYF
TRBJ2-2 NA few TRBV21-1 TGTGCCAGCACCACAGGAAACACCGGGGAGCTGTTTTTT CASTTGNTGELFF
TRBJ1-2 TRBD1 NA TRBV19 TGTGCCACCAGTCCAAGGACAGGGAACGGGGGCTACACCTTC CATSPRTGNGGYTF
TRBJ2-1 TRBD2 NA TRBV7-2 TGTGCCAGCAGCTTAGTTCCCGCGGGGGGGTATCTTGAGCAGTTCTTC CASSLVPAGGYLEQFF
TRBJ2-1 NA NA TRBV27 TGTGCCAGCAGTTCACTCCGACTAGGAGGACACTCCAATGAGCAGTTCTTC CASSSLRLGGHSNEQFF